The rows below give T cell receptor beta chains drawn from one sample of a study of OX40 agonist ivuxolimab in advanced cancers. Clones were sequenced by immunoSEQ multiplex PCR, and TCRdb holds only the in-frame ones, with some missing. The data show about 23,000 clones, 84% seen once. Material: CD4+ or CD8+ T cells sorted from blood, obtained in a trial of the OX40 agonist ivuxolimab. These receptors all come from an adult with an advanced solid tumor such as melanoma, head and neck, liver or kidney cancer. Each CDR3 is given with its conserved first and last residue. The D gene is left open where the match is weak. Clone size is not always given. Where it is, it says once, few, many or a class for expanded clones.

TRBJ1-2	TRBV13	.	16	.	CASSLTRASSSHGYTF	TGTGCCAGCAGCCTGACCCGGGCCTCTAGCTCCCATGGCTACACCTTC
TRBJ1-2	TRBV27	.	13	.	CASSLTGWDGYTF	TGTGCCAGCAGTTTGACAGGATGGGATGGCTACACCTTC
TRBJ2-3	TRBV20-1	.	11	.	CSARLADTQYF	TGCAGTGCTAGACTAGCAGATACGCAGTATTTT
TRBJ2-7	TRBV13	.	15	.	CASSERGTETYEQYF	TGTGCCAGCAGCGAACGGGGGACGGAAACCTACGAGCAGTACTTC
TRBJ2-7	TRBV4-1	.	14	few	CASSQDPRPYEQYF	TGCGCCAGCAGCCAAGACCCCCGGCCCTACGAGCAGTACTTC
TRBJ2-7	TRBV7-8	.	14	.	CASSLTEGRTEQYF	TGTGCCAGCAGCTTGACTGAGGGTCGGACCGAGCAGTACTTC
TRBJ2-5	TRBV15	TRBD1	18	once	CATSRHYGVGDRQETQYF	TGTGCCACCAGCAGACACTACGGTGTGGGGGACAGGCAAGAGACCCAGTACTTC
TRBJ2-6	TRBV4-3	.	19	.	CASSQVELQGNSGANVLTF	TGCGCCAGCAGCCAAGTGGAGTTACAGGGAAACTCTGGGGCCAACGTCCTGACTTTC
TRBJ1-1	TRBV7-8	.	14	.	CASSFSISNTEAFF	TGTGCCAGCAGCTTTTCTATCTCGAACACTGAAGCTTTCTTT
TRBJ1-1	TRBV29-1	.	14	.	CSVRPRGMNTEAFF	TGCAGCGTTAGGCCCCGAGGGATGAACACTGAAGCTTTCTTT
TRBJ1-6	TRBV4-3	.	17	.	CASSQDPTGLMNSPLHF	TGCGCCAGCAGCCAAGATCCGACGGGACTCATGAATTCACCCCTCCACTTT
TRBJ2-1	TRBV27	.	13	.	CASSFSWYYEQFF	TGTGCCAGCAGTTTTAGTTGGTACTATGAGCAGTTCTTC
TRBJ1-2	TRBV20-1	.	11	.	CSASPSGGYTF	TGCAGTGCTAGTCCGTCAGGTGGCTACACCTTC
TRBJ1-1	TRBV5-6	.	12	.	CASSLGQAEAFF	TGTGCCAGCAGCTTGGGGCAAGCTGAAGCTTTCTTT
TRBJ1-5	TRBV7-2	.	13	once	CASSLARNQPQHF	TGTGCCAGCAGCTTAGCCAGGAATCAGCCCCAGCATTTT
TRBJ1-4	TRBV13	.	14	.	CASSLGDGNEKLFF	TGTGCCAGCAGCCTCGGGGACGGAAATGAAAAACTGTTTTTT
TRBJ2-7	TRBV6-5	.	14	.	CASSRWDTWRKQYF	TGTGCCAGCAGTAGATGGGACACCTGGAGGAAGCAGTACTTC
TRBJ2-2	TRBV6-4	TRBD2	14	.	CASSEAGDTGELFF	TGTGCCAGCAGTGAAGCGGGGGACACCGGGGAGCTGTTTTTT
TRBJ2-1	TRBV14	.	15	.	CASSQVTGFYNEQFF	TGTGCCAGCAGCCAAGTAACGGGGTTCTACAATGAGCAGTTCTTC
TRBJ1-1	TRBV6-6	TRBD1	13	.	CATLKQGASEAFF	TGTGCCACCCTGAAACAGGGGGCATCTGAAGCTTTCTTT
TRBJ1-1	TRBV11-2	.	14	.	CASSLAGLNTEAFF	TGTGCCAGCAGCTTAGCGGGCCTGAACACTGAAGCTTTCTTT
TRBJ2-7	TRBV2	.	13	.	CASSPGPNYEQYF	TGTGCCAGCAGCCCGGGACCAAACTACGAGCAGTACTTC
TRBJ2-6	TRBV4-3	.	17	.	CASSQDRGLSGANVLTF	TGCGCCAGCAGCCAAGATCGGGGGCTCTCGGGGGCCAACGTCCTGACTTTC
TRBJ2-1	TRBV7-2	.	13	few	CASSFTENNEQFF	TGTGCCAGCAGCTTTACGGAGAACAATGAGCAGTTCTTC
TRBJ1-1	TRBV10-3	.	13	.	CAITTGPNTEAFF	TGTGCCATCACGACAGGCCCTAACACTGAAGCTTTCTTT
TRBJ1-1	TRBV27	.	14	.	CASSFGGLNTEAFF	TGTGCCAGCAGTTTCGGGGGCCTGAACACTGAAGCTTTCTTT
TRBJ2-7	TRBV5-3	.	15	.	CARSLRLRWLHEQYF	TGTGCCAGAAGCTTGAGACTTCGCTGGCTCCACGAGCAGTACTTC
TRBJ1-3	TRBV5-5	.	14	medium-sized	CASSFGTGEYTIYF	TGTGCCAGCAGCTTTGGTACGGGGGAATACACCATATATTTT
TRBJ1-1	TRBV9	.	13	.	CASSATGIAEAFF	TGTGCCAGCAGCGCCACAGGGATCGCTGAAGCTTTCTTT
TRBJ2-7	TRBV25-1	.	11	.	CASSDRYEQYF	TGTGCCAGCAGTGACAGGTACGAGCAGTACTTC
TRBJ2-5	TRBV5-6	.	13	once	CASRPTGEETQYF	TGTGCCAGCAGGCCTACAGGAGAAGAGACCCAGTACTTC
TRBJ1-4	TRBV11-2	TRBD1	18	.	CASSLALPTGVANEKLFF	TGTGCCAGCAGCTTGGCCCTACCCACAGGGGTGGCTAATGAAAAACTGTTTTTT
TRBJ2-1	TRBV5-6	.	13	.	CASSLGTLNEQFF	TGTGCCAGCAGCTTGGGGACTTTAAATGAGCAGTTCTTC
TRBJ2-7	TRBV5-5	.	12	.	CASSSRDYEQYF	TGTGCCAGCAGCTCTCGAGATTACGAGCAGTACTTC
TRBJ1-2	TRBV14	.	16	.	CASSQDHSRTNYGYTF	TGTGCCAGCAGCCAAGATCACAGTCGAACTAACTATGGCTACACCTTC
TRBJ2-1	TRBV11-3	TRBD1	17	.	CASSLEPPGGSYNEQFF	TGTGCCAGCAGCTTAGAACCCCCAGGGGGATCCTACAATGAGCAGTTCTTC
TRBJ2-7	TRBV28	.	14	.	CASSFSSVQYEQYF	TGTGCCAGCAGTTTTTCATCGGTGCAGTACGAGCAGTACTTC
TRBJ1-1	TRBV2	.	13	.	CASSEFRSSEAFF	TGTGCCAGCAGTGAGTTTCGGTCATCTGAAGCTTTCTTT
TRBJ2-7	TRBV4-1	TRBD2	15	once	CASSPQLAGVYEQYF	TGCGCCAGCAGCCCCCAACTAGCGGGGGTTTACGAGCAGTACTTC
TRBJ1-2	TRBV7-9	.	15	.	CASSLSGELLDGYTF	TGTGCCAGCAGCTTGTCCGGGGAATTGCTTGATGGCTACACCTTC
TRBJ1-1	TRBV4-1	.	15	.	CASSPEELRGTEAFF	TGCGCCAGCAGCCCCGAGGAGCTCCGGGGCACTGAAGCTTTCTTT
TRBJ2-4	TRBV13	.	15	once	CVSSFTGNSKNIQYF	TGTGTCAGCAGTTTTACAGGGAACAGCAAAAACATTCAGTACTTC
TRBJ2-1	TRBV11-2	.	18	.	CASSHDTDVVGAYNEQFF	TGTGCCAGCAGCCACGATACCGACGTTGTCGGAGCCTACAATGAGCAGTTCTTC